This T cell receptor (beta chain) was identified in a study of blood T cells in healthy people across ages. A second PCR of about 6 to 12 cycles used a sample-barcoded 5' primer and a J-beta primer mix. MiXCR, applied by TCRdb to the 5' RACE reads, yields one record per CDR3 protein. The sample has over 750,000 distinct CDR3 sequences, 25% seen once. Study-level results: Possibly, changes in expanded clonotypes were confounded because donor CMV status was unknown.

Germline trimming cut 7 bases from V and 10 bases from J; bases unmatched to any gene: 11. The germline V gene encodes CDR1 SGDLS and CDR2 YYNGEE. The CDR3 consists of 15 residues. A word on this clonotype: Its antigen is undetermined.

The sample was also reused in another study, on T cells of mothers and their children. From that report: Whatever RNA was extracted went entirely into cDNA synthesis, at roughly 1.5 ug per 15 ul.

Sequenced input: blood. The V and J genes are TRBV9 and TRBJ2-1, with TRBD2 matching 13 bases. This clonotype was sampled from a boy aged 10-17 years in good health. The CDR3, as DNA: TGTGCCAGCCAGACCGGACTAGCGGGAGTGGAGGAGCAGTTCTTC. This encodes CASQTGLAGVEEQFF.